These 22 T cell receptor beta chains share one sample of origin, sequenced in a study of shared clonotypes between healthy human individuals. Clones were sequenced by immunoSEQ multiplex PCR, and TCRdb holds only the in-frame ones, with some missing. The profile shows about 2.4 million clones, approximately 93% of them singletons. The sequencing input was naive CD4+ T cells from PBMCs. The subset here: CD45RA+ positively selected. The receptor source for this set is a man in his late teens or twenties in good health. Some clones in this sample may be carry-over from other donors' samples.

This sequence joins TRBV28 and TRBJ2-1; 7 bases align to TRBD1. With 6 bases clipped from V and 0 bases from J, the junction kept 17 bases outside the gene matches. Germline CDR1 MDHEN, CDR2 SYDVKM. The CDR3 sequence is 19 residues long. CDR3 bases: TGTGCCAGCAGGGGGATCAGCGCTAAGGCAGGGGGCTCCTACAATGAGCAGTTCTTC. Protein sequence: CASRGISAKAGGSYNEQFF.

V usage is TRBV5-1 and J usage is TRBJ1-4; D is undetermined. V dropped 3 bases and J dropped 1 base, with 4 bases sitting between them. The CDR3 is made up of 13 amino acids. CDR1 and CDR2 (germline): SGHRS, YFSETQ. The CDR3 nucleotides are TGCGCCAGCAGCTCCGGAACTAATGAAAAACTGTTTTTT. Translated, it gives CASSSGTNEKLFF.

The chain is built from TRBV9 and TRBJ2-2; D is ambiguous. Germline CDR1 and CDR2: SGDLS and YYNGEE. There are 12 residues in the CDR3. V lost 2 bases and J lost 6, with 5 bases in between. The CDR3 bases are TGTGCCAGCAGCGTTTGGTCCGGGGAGCTGTTTTTT. The encoded protein is CASSVWSGELFF. The full variable domain, rest sourced from reference TRBV9 and TRBJ2-2, is DSGVTQTPKHLITATGQRVTLRCSPRSGDLSVYWYQQSLDQGLQFLIQYYNGEERAKGNILERFSAQQFPDLHSELNLSSLELGDSALYFCASSVWSGELFFGEGSRLTVL.

This CDR3 is CASSSGRLAYNEQFF. The CDR3, as DNA: TGTGCCAGCAGCAGCGGGAGACTCGCCTACAATGAGCAGTTCTTC. This rearrangement joins TRBV27 to TRBJ2-1, with TRBD2 matching over 8 bases. Germline lookup yields CDR1 MNHEY and CDR2 SMNVEV (reference sequence). The CDR3 extends over 15 amino acids. The V gene end was trimmed by 6 bases and the J gene end by 2 bases; junction bases not matched to a gene: 6.

The chain has TRBV28 and TRBJ1-5; 7 nucleotides match TRBD1. Germline V gives CDR1 MDHEN, CDR2 SYDVKM. V shed 7 bases, J shed 0 bases, and the junction held 3 bases outside the gene matches. This CDR3 has 14 amino acids. The CDR3 DNA reads TGTGCCAGCAAACGGGACAGTAGCAATCAGCCCCAGCATTTT. Translation gives CASKRDSSNQPQHF.

The V call is TRBV14, the J call TRBJ2-1, with D perhaps being TRBD1 or TRBD2 (6 bases each). Germline CDR1 reads SGHDN; CDR2 reads FVKESK. CDR3 length: 13 residues. V lost 1 base and J 7 bases, leaving 8 bases between the germline ends. The DNA of the CDR3 is TGTGCCAGCAGCCAAGGGAGGGGGAATGAGCAGTTCTTC. Protein: CASSQGRGNEQFF.

The chain uses TRBV7-3 and TRBJ2-2; D is possibly TRBD1 (5 bases). The CDR3 has 15 residues. Trimming cost V 5 bases and J 7 bases, with 17 bases left between them. CDR1 SGHTA and CDR2 FQGTGA come from the germline V gene. Written as DNA, the CDR3 is TGTGCCAGCAGCCTCCAGGGCCTCGTAGACGGGGAGCTGTTTTTT. Its protein is CASSLQGLVDGELFF.

This clone appeared a few times. The same CDR3 also results from other DNA sequences found in this sample. Here the CDR3 reads CASSQPRNSNQPQHF. CDR3 sequence (DNA): TGCGCCAGCAGCCAACCCAGGAATAGCAATCAGCCCCAGCATTTT. The rearrangement links TRBV4-1 to TRBJ1-5; the D is unclear. The germline V gene has CDR1 MGHRA and CDR2 YSYEKL. This CDR3 contains 15 residues. V lost 2 bases and J lost 0, with 8 bases in between.

V usage is TRBV7-9 and J usage is TRBJ1-1; a weak D match, TRBD1 (6 bases). Germline loops: CDR1 SEHNR, CDR2 FQNEAQ (reference sequence). V gave up 6 bases and J gave up 4 bases, with 21 bases separating them. This CDR3 has 16 amino acids. CDR3 in DNA: TGTGCCAGCAGGTGTAATCAGGGGAAGCAGTGCACTGAAGCTTTCTTT. This codes for CASRCNQGKQCTEAFF.

This chain connects TRBV5-1 to TRBJ1-5, with a weak D call TRBD1 (6 bases). Germline CDR1 SGHRS, CDR2 YFSETQ. Trimming removed 4 bases at V and 2 bases at J, with 10 bases between. The CDR3 runs 14 residues. The CDR3 DNA reads as TGCGCCAGCAGCCCGGACAGTGGCAATCAGCCCCAGCATTTT. Protein product: CASSPDSGNQPQHF.

With respect to this clone: This sample also contains other DNA sequences that code for the same CDR3. The chain is built from TRBV7-9 and TRBJ1-5; D not resolved. This CDR3 spans 13 amino acids. Germline CDR1 reads SEHNR; CDR2 reads FQNEAQ (reference sequence). V lost 8 bases and J 0 bases, leaving 8 bases between the germline ends. The CDR3 region has the DNA TGTGCCAGCTCCGGGGATAGCAATCAGCCCCAGCATTTT. It yields the protein CASSGDSNQPQHF.

The chain carries TRBV2 and TRBJ1-1; 7 nucleotides line up with TRBD1. Germline V gene sequence: CDR1 SNHLY, CDR2 FYNNEI. Losses at the gene ends were 1 base for V and 9 bases for J; bases not matched to a gene: 8. The CDR3 length is 14 residues. CDR3 residues: CASSEGTGKPQAFF. CDR3 nucleotide sequence: TGTGCCAGCAGTGAAGGGACAGGCAAACCCCAAGCTTTCTTT.

This chain connects TRBV11-2 to TRBJ2-1, with TRBD1 identical over 9 bases. The CDR3 contains 15 residues. The V gene's germline CDR1 is SGHAT and CDR2 FQNNGV. Trimming cost V 5 bases and J 3 bases; bases outside gene matches: 5. CDR3 amino acids: CASSPRDRVYNEQFF. The CDR3 DNA is TGTGCCAGCAGCCCCCGGGACAGGGTCTACAATGAGCAGTTCTTC.

The chain employs TRBV18 and TRBJ2-1; 8 bases agree with TRBD1. V was clipped by 1 base and J by 0 bases; unmatched bases: 14. CDR1 is KGHSH and CDR2 is LQKENI in the germline V gene. CDR3 length: 20 residues. The CDR3, as DNA: TGTGCCAGCTCACCACGGGCGTGGATCAGGGGGCTAAACTCCTACAATGAGCAGTTCTTC. Translation gives CASSPRAWIRGLNSYNEQFF.

The rearrangement links TRBV18 to TRBJ1-1; D call uncertain. Germline V CDR1 and CDR2: KGHSH, LQKENI. The CDR3 extends over 13 amino acids. The V gene lost 4 bases and the J gene lost 4 bases, with 10 bases spanning the gap. DNA for the CDR3: TGTGCCAGCTCACATCCGGGCGGCACTGAAGCTTTCTTT. Its translation: CASSHPGGTEAFF.

This clone was recorded a few times. The CDR3 DNA sequence: TGTGCCAGTAGTAAGGACAGAATGAACACTGAAGCTTTCTTT. This encodes CASSKDRMNTEAFF. The chain recombines TRBV19 with TRBJ1-1, with D perhaps TRBD1 (6 bases). Between the trimmed V and J ends, which lost 4 bases and 0 bases, there was a span of 9 bases. This CDR3 region has 14 residues. Germline lookup yields CDR1 LNHDA and CDR2 SQIVND (reference sequence). Full variable domain (outside the CDR3, taken from reference TRBV19 and TRBJ1-1): DGGITQSPKYLFRKEGQNVTLSCEQNLNHDAMYWYRQDPGQGLRLIYYSQIVNDFQKGDIAEGYSVSREKKESFPLTVTSAQKNPTAFYLCASSKDRMNTEAFFGQGTRLTVV.

This chain uses TRBV7-2 with TRBJ1-1; 7 bases match TRBD1. Per germline, CDR1 SGHTA and CDR2 FQGNSA. This CDR3 spans 14 amino acids. J gave up 1 base and V 6 bases, and 5 bases lay outside the gene matches. CDR3 DNA sequence: TGTGCCAGCAGACTATACAGGGGGAACACTGAAGCTTTCTTT. Translating gives CASRLYRGNTEAFF.

V is TRBV7-9 and J is TRBJ1-5; TRBD1 aligns across 12 bases. The germline V gene has CDR1 SEHNR and CDR2 FQNEAQ (reference sequence). This CDR3 is built from 17 residues. The J segment lost 1 base and the V segment lost 1 base, leaving 2 bases of the junction unmatched. The CDR3 sequence is CASSLGDRGPSNQPQHF. CDR3 sequence (DNA): TGTGCCAGCAGCTTAGGGGACAGGGGGCCGAGCAATCAGCCCCAGCATTTT.

Comments on this clone: This sample includes further DNA sequences coding for the same CDR3. This chain joins TRBV5-1 and TRBJ2-1; D is unclear. This CDR3 is built from 14 residues. Germline V lookup: CDR1 SGHRS, CDR2 YFSETQ. The V end was cut by 4 bases, the J end by 0 bases, with 8 bases between. Written as DNA, the CDR3 is TGCGCCAGCAGCCCAGGCAGCTCCTACAATGAGCAGTTCTTC. Translating gives CASSPGSSYNEQFF.

CDR3: CASSLAYGQLTF. DNA of the CDR3: TGTGCCAGCAGCCTGGCATACGGACAGCTCACCTTC. J is TRBJ1-2 and V is TRBV7-3; the D gene is possibly TRBD1 (6 bases). Per the germline V gene, CDR1 is SGHTA and CDR2 is FQGTGA. V was cut by 5 bases and J by 13 bases, with 17 bases left in between. The CDR3 length is 12 residues.

The rearrangement links TRBV11-1 to TRBJ2-7; D unresolved. The V and J ends lost 5 bases and 0 bases respectively, with 14 bases between them. Germline assignment: CDR1 SGHAT and CDR2 FQDESV (reference sequence). This CDR3 region has 15 residues. The CDR3 DNA reads as TGTGCCAGCAGCCCCATCCGGGTCGCCTCCTACGAGCAGTACTTC. Protein sequence: CASSPIRVASYEQYF.

J is TRBJ1-1 and V is TRBV28; D call uncertain. Germline CDR1 and CDR2: MDHEN and SYDVKM. V shed 3 bases and J shed 4 bases, with 15 bases lying between them. This CDR3 has 15 amino acids. The CDR3 coding sequence is TGTGCCAGCAGTTTTAATGGGGTCGGCGGCACTGAAGCTTTCTTT. Encoded protein: CASSFNGVGGTEAFF.